The 16 T cell receptor beta chains presented below share a single source sample, sequenced in a study of blood T cell repertoires in COVID-19. This table comes from immunoSEQ multiplex PCR, and its TCRdb copy is limited to in-frame clones, with some not included. Among roughly 200,000 clones, around 84% were seen once, and the ten largest hold more than 3%. Sequencing was carried out using PBMCs or T cells enriched from blood (not recorded which). Receptor source: a woman aged 25 to 45 who had been exposed to COVID-19.

The chain has TRBV7-9 and TRBJ2-1; D is undetermined. This CDR3 region has 13 residues. Germline V gene sequence: CDR1 SEHNR, CDR2 FQNEAQ (reference sequence). Trimming took off 3 bases at V and 7 bases at J, with 10 bases between the two ends. CDR3 protein: CASSFSLSNEQFF. DNA for the CDR3: TGTGCCAGCAGCTTTTCCTTGAGTAATGAGCAGTTCTTC. The full variable domain, rest sourced from reference TRBV7-9 and TRBJ2-1, is DTGVSQNPRHKITKRGQNVTFRCDPISEHNRLYWYRQTLGQGPEFLTYFQNEAQLEKSRLLSDRFSAERPKGSFSTLEIQRTEQGDSAMYLCASSFSLSNEQFFGPGTRLTVL.

The chain carries TRBV6-2 or TRBV6-3 and TRBJ2-2; D gene uncertain. The V end was cut by 4 bases, the J end by 0 bases, with 9 bases between. This CDR3 is 15 amino acids long. Germline V lookup: CDR1 MNHEY, CDR2 SVGEGT. CDR3 protein: CASSSDTPNTGELFF. For the CDR3, the DNA is TGTGCCAGCAGTTCCGACACCCCGAACACCGGGGAGCTGTTTTTT.

Here the CDR3 DNA reads TGTGCCAGCAGCTTGGGGAGCAGGGGAGACAATGAGCAGTTCTTC. The encoded protein is CASSLGSRGDNEQFF. The rearrangement uses TRBV5-4 and TRBJ2-1, with a tentative D call TRBD1 (6 bases). The V gene lost 0 bases and the J gene lost 5 bases, with 12 bases spanning the gap. Germline V gene data show CDR1 as SGHNT and CDR2 as YYREEE (reference sequence). The CDR3 totals 15 residues.

J is TRBJ2-1 and V is TRBV27, with 8 bases aligning to TRBD2. The CDR3 has 15 residues. From germline, CDR1 is MNHEY and CDR2 SMNVEV (reference sequence). The V gene end was trimmed by 6 bases and the J gene end by 1 base; junction bases not matched to a gene: 5. The CDR3 region is CASRVSGGSYNEQFF. In nucleotides, the CDR3 is TGTGCCAGCAGGGTAAGCGGGGGTTCCTACAATGAGCAGTTCTTC.

This clone was recorded once. This chain's CDR3 is CASSESLYNEQFF. CDR3 sequence (DNA): TGTGCCAGCAGTGAGTCTCTCTACAATGAGCAGTTCTTC. This chain connects TRBV12-3 or TRBV12-4 to TRBJ2-1; unclear D gene. The germline V and J ends were trimmed by 5 bases and 3 bases, with 8 bases remaining between them. CDR3 length: 13 amino acids.

This chain links TRBV10-3 with TRBJ2-5; D is perhaps TRBD2 (7 bases). The CDR3 loop spans 17 amino acids. Looked up from germline, CDR1 is ENHRY and CDR2 is SYGVKD. V was trimmed by 4 bases and J by 1 base, leaving 19 bases between them. DNA for the CDR3: TGTGCCATCAGTGGGGAAGGGGGGGTCTACGTCCAAGAGACCCAGTACTTC. The encoded protein is CAISGEGGVYVQETQYF.

The chain is built from TRBV4-1 and TRBJ1-6, with a tentative D call TRBD1 (6 bases). Germline CDR1 reads MGHRA; CDR2 reads YSYEKL. Between the trimmed V and J ends, which lost 7 bases and 1 base, there was a span of 20 bases. This CDR3 is 18 amino acids long. The CDR3 sequence: CASNDFQGLASYNSPLHF. The CDR3 DNA sequence: TGCGCCAGCAACGATTTTCAGGGGTTGGCATCCTATAATTCACCCCTCCACTTT.

This clone has a handful of counts. This chain links TRBV5-5 with TRBJ1-1, with 8 bases matching TRBD1. V shed 4 bases and J 3 bases; nucleotides not matched to a gene: 8. Germline V CDR1 and CDR2: SGHKS, YYEKEE (reference sequence). CDR3 size: 15 residues. The CDR3 reads CASSHGQGLDTEAFF. The CDR3 bases are TGTGCCAGCAGCCACGGACAGGGTTTGGACACTGAAGCTTTCTTT.

V is TRBV19 and J is TRBJ1-1; 8 bases are shared with TRBD1. Per the germline V gene, CDR1 is LNHDA and CDR2 is SQIVND (reference sequence). Trimming cost V 2 bases and J 0 bases; bases outside gene matches: 5. CDR3 length equals 16 residues. The CDR3 spells CASSIRKDRVNTEAFF. The CDR3 DNA follows: TGTGCCAGTAGTATACGAAAGGACAGGGTGAACACTGAAGCTTTCTTT.

V is TRBV29-1 and J is TRBJ1-2; no firm D call. Germline CDR1 reads SQVTM; CDR2 reads ANQGSEA. The germline V and J ends were trimmed by 5 bases and 4 bases, with 11 bases remaining between them. The CDR3 length is 12 residues. The CDR3 is CSVRNPIYGYTF. CDR3 sequence (DNA): TGCAGCGTTCGCAACCCTATCTATGGCTACACCTTC. The complete variable domain, with remaining parts taken from reference TRBV29-1 and TRBJ1-2, reads SAVISQKPSRDICQRGTSLTIQCQVDSQVTMMFWYRQQPGQSLTLIATANQGSEATYESGFVIDKFPISRPNLTFSTLTVSNMSPEDSSIYLCSVRNPIYGYTFGSGTRLTVV.

V is TRBV20-1 and J is TRBJ2-5; maybe TRBD2 (5 bases). Trimming left V 3 bases short and J 4 bases short, with 15 bases between. This CDR3 comprises 14 residues. The germline gives CDR1 DFQATT, CDR2 SNEGSKA (reference sequence). This CDR3 reads CSASSGKFGETQYF. The CDR3 DNA reads as TGCAGTGCTAGTTCGGGAAAATTCGGAGAGACCCAGTACTTC.

V and J are TRBV11-3 and TRBJ2-2; D unclear. Germline CDR1 SGHNT, CDR2 YENEEA. V lost 5 bases, J lost 3 bases, and 7 bases lay in between. The CDR3 consists of 13 residues. The CDR3 sequence is CASSPFDTGELFF. The CDR3 region has the DNA TGTGCCAGCAGCCCTTTCGACACCGGGGAGCTGTTTTTT.

The rearrangement uses TRBV29-1 and TRBJ1-2; D is undetermined. Germline V gene sequence: CDR1 SQVTM, CDR2 ANQGSEA. V was trimmed by 2 bases and J by 5 bases, leaving 18 bases between them. This CDR3 is 15 amino acids long. The CDR3, as DNA: TGCAGCGTTGAAAAGGAAAAAGGGAGCGAATATGGCTACACCTTC. Protein product: CSVEKEKGSEYGYTF.

This clone was counted only a few times. V is TRBV7-9 and J is TRBJ1-1, with D perhaps matching TRBD1 (5 bases). V was cut by 5 bases and J by 0 bases, with 10 bases left in between. This CDR3 has 14 residues. Germline CDR1 SEHNR, CDR2 FQNEAQ (reference sequence). CDR3 DNA: TGTGCCAGCAGCAGAGGGGACTTGAACACTGAAGCTTTCTTT. Its translation is CASSRGDLNTEAFF.

The chain carries TRBV19 and TRBJ1-1; D is possibly TRBD1 (6 bases). Trimming stripped 6 bases from V and 5 bases from J, with 10 bases between. Germline assignment: CDR1 LNHDA and CDR2 SQIVND (reference sequence). This CDR3 region has 12 residues. The CDR3 reads CASRMRGTEAFF. The CDR3, as DNA: TGTGCCAGTAGGATGAGGGGGACTGAAGCTTTCTTT.

V gene TRBV7-8 combines with J gene TRBJ2-1; 9 bases are a match to TRBD1. The CDR3 spans 15 residues. Germline values: CDR1 SGHVS, CDR2 FQNEAQ. V was pared by 5 bases and J by 4 bases, with 6 bases of the junction left unmatched. As DNA, the CDR3 is TGTGCCAGCAGCCGGACAGGGGCCCCTTACAATGAGCAGTTCTTC. As protein: CASSRTGAPYNEQFF.